What follows is one TCR beta chain and its context. Antigen: not known. This sample is drawn from a study of cytomegalovirus exposure and HLA in healthy donors. General observations from the study: Analyzed later, most CMV-associated TCR beta chains appeared HLA-restricted.

Both 60 Vbeta primers and 13 Jbeta primers went into the PCR. Clones were read by immunoSEQ multiplex PCR, and TCRdb kept only the in-frame ones, dropping some. The sample has approximately 84,000 clones, just under 80% seen once. The sample was PBMCs. This receptor was identified in a male donor in good health and CMV-seropositive.

CDR3 nucleotide sequence: TGTGCCAGCAGCCTGACTACTAGCGGGGGAGATTACGAGCAGTACTTC. Translation gives CASSLTTSGGDYEQYF. The V and J genes are TRBV7-9 and TRBJ2-7, with 11 bases matching TRBD2. V lost 5 bases, J lost 4 bases, and 10 bases stayed unmatched. CDR1 and CDR2 (germline): SEHNR, FQNEAQ (reference sequence). The length of the CDR3 is 16 residues.